Below are 19 T cell receptor beta chains sequenced from a single sample in a study of T cells after yellow fever vaccination. TCRdb re-called the 5' RACE reads with MiXCR, one entry per CDR3 protein. The table lists some 320,000 distinct CDR3 sequences, 7.5% to 9% of them singletons, with under 20% in the top ten. This specimen was PBMCs, taken on the day of the first yellow fever vaccination. All receptors derive from a man aged 18 to 29 who received the YFV17D yellow fever vaccine.

The chain employs TRBV7-9 and TRBJ1-6; no reliable D call. In germline, CDR1 is SEHNR, CDR2 FQNEAQ (reference sequence). The V and J ends lost 1 base and 7 bases respectively, with 8 bases between them. The CDR3 totals 14 residues. DNA of the CDR3: TGTGCCAGCAGCTTAGACAGTTGGAATTCACCCCTCCACTTT. Translating gives CASSLDSWNSPLHF. The whole variable domain, filled in from reference TRBV7-9 and TRBJ1-6, reads DTGVSQNPRHKITKRGQNVTFRCDPISEHNRLYWYRQTLGQGPEFLTYFQNEAQLEKSRLLSDRFSAERPKGSFSTLEIQRTEQGDSAMYLCASSLDSWNSPLHFGNGTRLTVT.

The chain recombines TRBV4-1 with TRBJ1-3; D is unclear. Trimming cost V 0 bases and J 0 bases, with 9 bases left between them. The CDR3 has 16 residues. Germline V gene lookup returns CDR1 MGHRA and CDR2 YSYEKL. CDR3 in amino acids: CASSQDKASSGNTIYF. The DNA for the CDR3 is TGCGCCAGCAGCCAAGATAAGGCCAGCTCTGGAAACACCATATATTTT.

A few counts support this clonotype. This rearrangement joins TRBV6-2 or TRBV6-3 to TRBJ2-1; 7 nucleotides match TRBD1. The CDR3 runs to 15 residues. The junction had 7 bases not matched to a gene; V was cut back by 2 bases and J by 6 bases. Germline CDR1 MNHEY, CDR2 SVGEGT. The CDR3: CASSYEGARSNEQFF. The CDR3 DNA follows: TGTGCCAGCAGTTACGAGGGGGCCCGGTCCAATGAGCAGTTCTTC.

This clonotype was seen a handful of times. The chain links TRBV20-1 to TRBJ1-6; 11 bases align to TRBD1. Trimming took 0 bases from V and 7 from J; bases not matched to a gene: 8. The germline V gene encodes CDR1 DFQATT and CDR2 SNEGSKA (reference sequence). The CDR3 is 17 amino acids. CDR3 DNA sequence: TGCAGTGCTAGAGATCCGGGGACAGGGGGGGAAAATTCACCCCTCCACTTT. This sequence encodes CSARDPGTGGENSPLHF.

This clonotype was observed many times. The chain combines TRBV24-1 with TRBJ2-1; tentative D call: TRBD2 (5 bases). The germline V and J ends were trimmed by 4 bases and 5 bases, with 14 bases remaining between them. CDR3 length: 15 residues. CDR1 and CDR2 from the germline V gene are KGHDR and SFDVKD. The CDR3: CATSDAGMPDNEQFF. CDR3 DNA sequence: TGTGCCACCAGTGACGCCGGGATGCCTGACAATGAGCAGTTCTTC.

This clonotype has a handful of counts. The chain recombines TRBV6-5 with TRBJ2-7, with D unresolved. The germline CDR1 and CDR2 sequences are MNHEY and SVGAGI. The CDR3 spans 15 residues. Trimming took off 2 bases at V and 2 bases at J, with 13 bases between the two ends. The CDR3 protein is CASSYRPAAAYEQYF. As DNA, the CDR3 is TGTGCCAGCAGTTACCGGCCGGCGGCGGCCTACGAGCAGTACTTC.

This clonotype was detected many times. V gene TRBV5-1 combines with J gene TRBJ2-2, with 7 bases aligning to TRBD2. The V gene end was trimmed by 4 bases and the J gene end by 6 bases; junction bases not matched to a gene: 9. This CDR3 comprises 15 residues. Germline-derived CDR1 and CDR2 are SGHRS and YFSETQ. The CDR3 is CASSDGLVGSGELFF. The CDR3 nucleotides are TGCGCCAGCAGCGATGGACTAGTAGGATCCGGGGAGCTGTTTTTT.

This rearrangement joins TRBV30 to TRBJ2-7, with 8 bases matching TRBD1. Per germline, CDR1 GTSNPN and CDR2 SVGIG (reference sequence). V dropped 2 bases and J dropped 2; count of bases not matched to a gene: 8. The CDR3 covers 15 residues. CDR3 sequence (DNA): TGTGCCTGGAGTCCAGCCAGGGGGCTCACCTACGAGCAGTACTTC. This codes for CAWSPARGLTYEQYF.

This clonotype was seen a handful of times. V usage is TRBV7-8 and J usage is TRBJ1-1; 7 nucleotides agree with TRBD1. Per germline, CDR1 SGHVS and CDR2 FQNEAQ. J gave up 6 bases and V 4 bases, and 11 bases lay outside the gene matches. The CDR3 spans 15 residues. CDR3 sequence: CASSSGTAMVPEAFF. The CDR3 DNA reads as TGTGCCAGCAGCTCAGGGACAGCTATGGTACCTGAAGCTTTCTTT.

The V and J genes are TRBV7-2 and TRBJ2-4, with D perhaps matching TRBD1 (5 bases). Trimming removed 0 bases from V and 2 bases from J, with 11 bases in between. This CDR3 spans 16 amino acids. Germline CDR1 and CDR2: SGHTA and FQGNSA. DNA of the CDR3: TGTGCCAGCAGCTTAGCTGCAGGGCAGACCAAAAACATTCAGTACTTC. This translates into CASSLAAGQTKNIQYF.

V gene TRBV4-1 combines with J gene TRBJ2-1; 9 bases fit TRBD1. CDR1 and CDR2 (germline): MGHRA, YSYEKL. Trimming cost V 1 base and J 8 bases; bases outside gene matches: 9. The CDR3 contains 16 residues. As DNA, the CDR3 is TGCGCCAGCAGCCAAGGACCGGGACAGGGTCACGATGAGCAGTTCTTC. Amino acids: CASSQGPGQGHDEQFF.

CDR3 nucleotides: TGTGCCAGCAGTTACCAACCCGGCAGGGGAGCTGAAGCTTTCTTT. This codes for CASSYQPGRGAEAFF. The chain employs TRBV6-2 or TRBV6-3 and TRBJ1-1; D is possibly TRBD1 (6 bases). Trimming stripped 2 bases from V and 6 bases from J, with 16 bases between. CDR3 length: 15 residues. Germline V gives CDR1 MNHEY, CDR2 SVGEGT.

V usage is TRBV5-1 and J usage is TRBJ2-3; 7 bases map to TRBD1. The germline gives CDR1 SGHRS, CDR2 YFSETQ. The V and J ends lost 4 bases and 4 bases, in that order; junction bases with no gene match: 6. There are 14 residues in the CDR3. The CDR3 is CASSDRQGPDTQYF. In nucleotides, the CDR3 is TGCGCCAGCAGCGATCGACAGGGACCAGATACGCAGTATTTT.

This clonotype has more than one count but fewer than ten. This rearrangement joins TRBV20-1 to TRBJ2-1, with 8 bases aligning to TRBD2. Germline V gives CDR1 DFQATT, CDR2 SNEGSKA (reference sequence). The CDR3 has 16 residues. V dropped 0 bases and J dropped 4; count of bases not matched to a gene: 8. In DNA, the CDR3 is TGCAGTGCTAGAGATCGAACTAGCGGACTGTACAATGAGCAGTTCTTC. Its protein is CSARDRTSGLYNEQFF.

This clonotype has ten or more counts. The genes are TRBV4-3 and TRBJ2-3; 8 bases line up with TRBD2. The CDR3 runs to 16 residues. Germline V gene lookup returns CDR1 LGHNA and CDR2 YSLEER. The V gene end was trimmed by 4 bases and the J gene end by 6 bases; junction bases not matched to a gene: 12. CDR3 DNA: TGCGCCAGCAGCCCCCGACGGGGGGGCGGGTCGGATACGCAGTATTTT. It codes for CASSPRRGGGSDTQYF.

This clonotype was counted a few times. The chain is built from TRBV20-1 and TRBJ1-1; D remains unclear. The germline V gene has CDR1 DFQATT and CDR2 SNEGSKA (reference sequence). V was clipped by 3 bases and J by 5 bases, with 13 bases between them. CDR3 length equals 13 residues. The CDR3 loop is CSASRVGWTEAFF. As DNA, the CDR3 is TGCAGTGCTAGTCGGGTAGGGTGGACTGAAGCTTTCTTT.

The chain recombines TRBV27 with TRBJ1-5, with 8 bases aligning to TRBD1. Germline CDR1 and CDR2: MNHEY and SMNVEV (reference sequence). Trimming at V came to 3 bases and at J to 7 bases, leaving 14 bases not matched to a gene. The CDR3 length is 17 residues. DNA of the CDR3: TGTGCCAGCAGTTTTGGGCCCGGACAGGGCGAAGGGCAGCCCCAGCATTTT. It codes for CASSFGPGQGEGQPQHF.

This clonotype was seen only a few times. V is TRBV19 and J is TRBJ1-3; the D is unclear. The CDR3 consists of 13 residues. The V gene's germline CDR1 is LNHDA and CDR2 SQIVND (reference sequence). V shed 9 bases and J shed 0 bases, with 9 bases lying between them. The CDR3 sequence: CASDGGSGNTIYF. As DNA, the CDR3 is TGTGCCAGCGACGGTGGCTCTGGAAACACCATATATTTT.

The rearrangement uses TRBV20-1 and TRBJ1-2, with D possibly TRBD1 on 6 matching bases. There are 13 residues in the CDR3. Trimming cost V 2 bases and J 4 bases, with 11 bases left between them. Germline V gene data show CDR1 as DFQATT and CDR2 as SNEGSKA (reference sequence). The CDR3 DNA reads TGCAGTGCTAGACCGGGACACTTCTATGGCTACACCTTC. This translates into CSARPGHFYGYTF.